This T cell receptor (beta chain) was documented in a study of T cells in Graves' hyperthyroidism and ophthalmopathy. Study-wide background: Pretreatment peripheral blood was obtained at initial diagnosis.

Only a few counts were recorded for this clonotype. No antigen is known for it. The study's findings and limits: Ophthalmopathy cases were set apart from stable hyperthyroidism by a 13 V-J model. The model predicted ophthalmopathy a median around 6.5 months before onset. Most thyroid-expanded clonotypes above 0.001 were also found in blood.

Amplified TCR beta CDR3 regions derived from RNA transcripts. Carried out on the TCR CDR3, a first-round RT-PCR used the HTBI primer set. TCRdb fed the multiplex PCR reads into MiXCR, producing one record per CDR3 protein. The table records around 430,000 distinct CDR3 sequences, about 15% of them present only once. This TCR came from a woman in her 30s with Graves' hyperthyroidism. Material for sequencing was blood.

The CDR3 coding sequence is TGCAGTGCTCCACAACCTTTCGGGACACGGGACTCTGGGGCCAACGTCCTGACTTTC. It is translated as CSAPQPFGTRDSGANVLTF. The chain joins TRBV20-1 to TRBJ2-6; weak D call: TRBD1 (6 bases). The CDR3 contains 19 residues. V dropped 5 bases and J dropped 0 bases, with 23 bases sitting between them. Germline V gene lookup returns CDR1 DFQATT and CDR2 SNEGSKA (reference sequence).